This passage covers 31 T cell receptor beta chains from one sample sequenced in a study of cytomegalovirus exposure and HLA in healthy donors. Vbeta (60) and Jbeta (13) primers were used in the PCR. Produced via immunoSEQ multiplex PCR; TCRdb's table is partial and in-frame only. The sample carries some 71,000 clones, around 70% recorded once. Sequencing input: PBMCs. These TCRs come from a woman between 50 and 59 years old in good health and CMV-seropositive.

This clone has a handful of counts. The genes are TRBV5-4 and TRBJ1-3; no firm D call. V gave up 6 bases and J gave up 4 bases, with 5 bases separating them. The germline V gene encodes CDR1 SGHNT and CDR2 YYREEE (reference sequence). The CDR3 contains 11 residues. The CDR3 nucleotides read TGTGCCAGCACCAGAGGAAACACCATATATTTT. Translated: CASTRGNTIYF.

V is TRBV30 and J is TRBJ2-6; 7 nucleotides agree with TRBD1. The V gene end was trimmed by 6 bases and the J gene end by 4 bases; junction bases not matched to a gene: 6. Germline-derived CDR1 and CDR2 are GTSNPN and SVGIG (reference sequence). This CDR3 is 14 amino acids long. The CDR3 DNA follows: TGTGCCTGTAAGGGGGCGTGGGGGGCCAACGTCCTGACTTTC. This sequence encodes CACKGAWGANVLTF.

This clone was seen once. CDR3 coding DNA: TGTGCCAGCAGTAGCCCGACTAGCGGGGGGCCGAGCTCCTACAATGAGCAGTTCTTC. Its translation is CASSSPTSGGPSSYNEQFF. The J gene is TRBJ2-1, the V gene TRBV28, with 13 bases matching TRBD2. The CDR3 spans 19 residues. V shed 5 bases, J shed 0 bases, and the junction held 10 bases outside the gene matches. Germline V lookup: CDR1 MDHEN, CDR2 SYDVKM.

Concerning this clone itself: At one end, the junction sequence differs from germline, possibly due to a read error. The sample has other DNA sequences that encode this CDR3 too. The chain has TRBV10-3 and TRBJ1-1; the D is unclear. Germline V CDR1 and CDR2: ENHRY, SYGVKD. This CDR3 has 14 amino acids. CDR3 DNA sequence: TGTGCCATCAGCTGGACTGATAAGAACACTGAAGCCTTCTTT. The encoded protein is CAISWTDKNTEAFF.

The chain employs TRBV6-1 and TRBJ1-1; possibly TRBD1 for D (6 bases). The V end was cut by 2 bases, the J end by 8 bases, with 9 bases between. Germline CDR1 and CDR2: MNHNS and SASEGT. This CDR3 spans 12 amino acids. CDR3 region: CASSEPQGEAFF. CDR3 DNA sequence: TGTGCCAGCAGTGAACCCCAGGGGGAAGCTTTCTTT.

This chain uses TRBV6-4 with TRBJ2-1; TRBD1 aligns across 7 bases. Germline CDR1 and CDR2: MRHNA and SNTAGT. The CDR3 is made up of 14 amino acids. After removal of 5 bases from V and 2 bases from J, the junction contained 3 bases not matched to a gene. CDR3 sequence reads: CASSPGTAYNEQFF. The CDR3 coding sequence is TGTGCCAGCAGTCCCGGGACAGCCTACAATGAGCAGTTCTTC.

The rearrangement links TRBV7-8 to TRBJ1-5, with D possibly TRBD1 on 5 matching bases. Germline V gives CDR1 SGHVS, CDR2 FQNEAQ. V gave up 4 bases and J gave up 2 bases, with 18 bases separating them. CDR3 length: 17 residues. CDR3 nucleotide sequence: TGTGCCAGCAGCTACGGGGCGGGGGGAGGCGGCAATCAGCCCCAGCATTTT. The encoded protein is CASSYGAGGGGNQPQHF.

The CDR3 region is CASRPTSGVSYNEQFF. The CDR3 DNA follows: TGTGCCAGCAGACCGACTAGCGGGGTCTCCTACAATGAGCAGTTCTTC. The rearrangement joins TRBV7-3 to TRBJ2-1; 11 nucleotides line up with TRBD2. V was pared by 6 bases and J by 0 bases, with 4 bases of the junction left unmatched. The CDR3 is made up of 16 amino acids. The V gene's germline CDR1 is SGHTA and CDR2 FQGTGA.

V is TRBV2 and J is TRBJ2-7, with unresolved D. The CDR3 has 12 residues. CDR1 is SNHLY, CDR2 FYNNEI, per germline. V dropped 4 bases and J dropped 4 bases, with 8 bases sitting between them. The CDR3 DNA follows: TGTGCCAGCAGTGGGAGTGGGTACGAGCAGTACTTC. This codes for CASSGSGYEQYF.

CDR3 loop: CAWSPGTGKDREQYF. CDR3 DNA sequence: TGTGCCTGGAGCCCGGGGACAGGGAAGGACCGGGAGCAGTACTTC. The rearrangement uses TRBV30 and TRBJ2-7; the match to TRBD1 covers 9 bases. In germline, CDR1 is GTSNPN, CDR2 SVGIG (reference sequence). After removal of 3 bases from V and 7 bases from J, the junction contained 13 bases not matched to a gene. This CDR3 is 15 amino acids long.

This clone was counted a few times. The CDR3 region is CASSSARVSGELFF. The CDR3 DNA sequence: TGTGCCAGCAGCTCGGCCAGGGTGAGCGGGGAGCTGTTTTTT. The chain joins TRBV7-2 to TRBJ2-2; TRBD1 might be the D (5 bases). Germline values: CDR1 SGHTA, CDR2 FQGNSA. Trimming removed 4 bases from V and 7 bases from J, with 13 bases in between. The CDR3 is made up of 14 amino acids.

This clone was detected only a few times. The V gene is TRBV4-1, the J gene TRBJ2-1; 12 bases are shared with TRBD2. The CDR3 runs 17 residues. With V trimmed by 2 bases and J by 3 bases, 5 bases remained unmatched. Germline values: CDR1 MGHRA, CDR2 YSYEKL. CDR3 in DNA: TGCGCCAGCAGCCAAAGGACTAGCGGGGAGGTCTACAATGAGCAGTTCTTC. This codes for CASSQRTSGEVYNEQFF.

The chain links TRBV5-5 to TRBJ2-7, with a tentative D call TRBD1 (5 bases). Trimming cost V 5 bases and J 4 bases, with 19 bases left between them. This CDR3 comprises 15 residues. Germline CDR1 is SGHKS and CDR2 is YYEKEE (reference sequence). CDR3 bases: TGTGCCAGCAGAGAAGGGGCGCCAGAATTTTACGAGCAGTACTTC. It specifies CASREGAPEFYEQYF.

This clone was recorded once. Here the CDR3 reads CATSREGQGYEQYF. In DNA form, the CDR3 reads TGTGCCACCAGCAGAGAAGGACAGGGCTACGAGCAGTACTTC. V and J are TRBV15 and TRBJ2-7, with 8 nucleotides matching TRBD1. The germline CDR1 and CDR2 sequences are LNHNV and YYDKDF (reference sequence). The CDR3 runs 14 residues. Trimming cost V 0 bases and J 3 bases; bases outside gene matches: 1.

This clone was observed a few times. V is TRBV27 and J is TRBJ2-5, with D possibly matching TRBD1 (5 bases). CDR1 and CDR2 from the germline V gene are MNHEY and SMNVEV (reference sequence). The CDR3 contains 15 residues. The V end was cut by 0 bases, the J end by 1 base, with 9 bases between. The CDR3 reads CASSLSRQSQETQYF. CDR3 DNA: TGTGCCAGCAGTTTATCTCGACAGAGCCAAGAGACCCAGTACTTC.

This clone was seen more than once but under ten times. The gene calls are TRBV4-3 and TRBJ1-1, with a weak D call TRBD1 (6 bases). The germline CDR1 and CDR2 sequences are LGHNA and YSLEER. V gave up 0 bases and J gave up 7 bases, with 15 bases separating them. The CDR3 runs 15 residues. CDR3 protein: CASSQEEGVAGEAFF. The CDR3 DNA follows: TGCGCCAGCAGCCAAGAAGAGGGGGTTGCGGGTGAAGCTTTCTTT.

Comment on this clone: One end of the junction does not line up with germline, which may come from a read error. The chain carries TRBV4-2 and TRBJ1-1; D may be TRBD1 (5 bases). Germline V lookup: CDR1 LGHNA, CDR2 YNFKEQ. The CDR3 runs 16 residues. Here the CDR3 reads CASSQDSAGLGTEVFF. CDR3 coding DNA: TGTGCCAGCAGCCAAGATTCGGCGGGGCTAGGCACTGAAGTTTTCTTT.

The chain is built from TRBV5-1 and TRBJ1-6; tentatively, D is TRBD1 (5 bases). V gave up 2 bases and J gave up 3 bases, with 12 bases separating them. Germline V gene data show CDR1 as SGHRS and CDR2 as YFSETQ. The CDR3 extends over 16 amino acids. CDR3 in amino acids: CASSFSPGIYNSPLHF. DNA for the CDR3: TGCGCCAGCAGCTTCTCACCAGGGATCTATAATTCACCCCTCCACTTT. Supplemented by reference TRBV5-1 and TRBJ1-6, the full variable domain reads KAGVTQTPRYLIKTRGQQVTLSCSPISGHRSVSWYQQTPGQGLQFLFEYFSETQRNKGNFPGRFSGRQFSNSRSEMNVSTLELGDSALYLCASSFSPGIYNSPLHFGNGTRLTVT.

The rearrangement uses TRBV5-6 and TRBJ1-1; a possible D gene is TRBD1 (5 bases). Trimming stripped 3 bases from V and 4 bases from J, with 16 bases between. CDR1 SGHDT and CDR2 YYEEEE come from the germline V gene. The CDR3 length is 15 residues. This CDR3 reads CASSSVRRGITEAFF. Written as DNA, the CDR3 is TGTGCCAGCAGCTCCGTTCGGAGGGGAATCACTGAAGCTTTCTTT.

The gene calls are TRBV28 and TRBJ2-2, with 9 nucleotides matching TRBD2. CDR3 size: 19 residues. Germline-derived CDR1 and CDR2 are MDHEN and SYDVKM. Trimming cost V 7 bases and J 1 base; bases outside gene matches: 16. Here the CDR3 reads CASTSTGASGAMNTGELFF. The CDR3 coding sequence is TGTGCCAGCACCTCTACTGGGGCTAGCGGGGCCATGAACACCGGGGAGCTGTTTTTT.

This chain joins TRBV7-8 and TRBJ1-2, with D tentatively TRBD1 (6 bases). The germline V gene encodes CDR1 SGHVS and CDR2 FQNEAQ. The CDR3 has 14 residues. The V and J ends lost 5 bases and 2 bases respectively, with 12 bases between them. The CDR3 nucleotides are TGTGCCAGCAGCACCAGCGGACAGAACTATGGCTACACCTTC. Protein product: CASSTSGQNYGYTF.

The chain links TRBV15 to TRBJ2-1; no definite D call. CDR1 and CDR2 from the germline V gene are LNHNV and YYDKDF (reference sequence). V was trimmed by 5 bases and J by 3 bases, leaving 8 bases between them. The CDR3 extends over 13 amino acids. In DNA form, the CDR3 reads TGTGCCACCAGCCTCCGACTCTACAATGAGCAGTTCTTC. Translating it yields CATSLRLYNEQFF.

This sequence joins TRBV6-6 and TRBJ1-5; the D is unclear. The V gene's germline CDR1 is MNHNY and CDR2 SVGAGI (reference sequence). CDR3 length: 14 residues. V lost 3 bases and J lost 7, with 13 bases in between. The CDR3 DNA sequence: TGTGCCAGCAGTTATCGACCTAGTGAACAGCCCCAGCATTTT. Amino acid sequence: CASSYRPSEQPQHF.

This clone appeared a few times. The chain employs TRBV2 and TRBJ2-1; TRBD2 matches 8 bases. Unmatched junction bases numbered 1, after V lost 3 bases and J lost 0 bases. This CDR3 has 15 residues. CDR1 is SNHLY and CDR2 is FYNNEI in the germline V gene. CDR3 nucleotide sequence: TGTGCCAGCAGTGACAGCGGGGGCTCCTACAATGAGCAGTTCTTC. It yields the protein CASSDSGGSYNEQFF.

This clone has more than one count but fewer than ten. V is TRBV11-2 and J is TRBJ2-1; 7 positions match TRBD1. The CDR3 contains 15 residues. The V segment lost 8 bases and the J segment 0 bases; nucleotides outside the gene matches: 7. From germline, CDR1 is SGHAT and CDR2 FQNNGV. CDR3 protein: CASALRDSSYNEQFF. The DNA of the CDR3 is TGTGCCAGCGCTCTTCGGGACAGCTCCTACAATGAGCAGTTCTTC. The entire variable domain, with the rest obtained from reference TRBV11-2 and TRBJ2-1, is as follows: EAGVAQSPRYKIIEKRQSVAFWCNPISGHATLYWYQQILGQGPKLLIQFQNNGVVDDSQLPKDRFSAERLKGVDSTLKIQPAKLEDSAVYLCASALRDSSYNEQFFGPGTRLTVL.

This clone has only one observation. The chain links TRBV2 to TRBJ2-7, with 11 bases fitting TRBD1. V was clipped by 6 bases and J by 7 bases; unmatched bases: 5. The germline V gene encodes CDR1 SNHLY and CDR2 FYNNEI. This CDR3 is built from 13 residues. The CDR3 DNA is TGTGCCAGCAGCGGACAGGGGGCGGGGGAGCAGTACTTC. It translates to CASSGQGAGEQYF.

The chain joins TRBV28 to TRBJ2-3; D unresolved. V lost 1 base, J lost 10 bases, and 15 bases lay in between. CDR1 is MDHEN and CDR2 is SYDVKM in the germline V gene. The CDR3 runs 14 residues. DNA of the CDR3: TGTGCCAGCAGTTTATTTCCTGGCCCTGCGGCGCAGTATTTT. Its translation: CASSLFPGPAAQYF.

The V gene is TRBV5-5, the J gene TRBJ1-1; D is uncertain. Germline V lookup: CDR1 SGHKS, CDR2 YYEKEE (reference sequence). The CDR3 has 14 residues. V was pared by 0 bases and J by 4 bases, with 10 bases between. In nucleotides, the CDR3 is TGTGCCAGCAGCTTGGAATGGTCAGGCACTGAAGCTTTCTTT. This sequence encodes CASSLEWSGTEAFF.

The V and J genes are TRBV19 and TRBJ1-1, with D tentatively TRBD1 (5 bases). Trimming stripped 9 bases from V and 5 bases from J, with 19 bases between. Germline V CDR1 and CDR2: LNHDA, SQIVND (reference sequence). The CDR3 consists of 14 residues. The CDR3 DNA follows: TGTGCCAGCTCTCCGACGGGGGGTGAGACTGAAGCTTTCTTT. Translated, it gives CASSPTGGETEAFF.

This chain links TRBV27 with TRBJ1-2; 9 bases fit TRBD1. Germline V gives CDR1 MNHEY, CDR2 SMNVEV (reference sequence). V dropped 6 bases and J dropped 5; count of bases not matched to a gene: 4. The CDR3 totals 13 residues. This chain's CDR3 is CASSMGTGYGYTF. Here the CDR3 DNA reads TGTGCCAGCAGCATGGGGACAGGGTATGGCTACACCTTC.

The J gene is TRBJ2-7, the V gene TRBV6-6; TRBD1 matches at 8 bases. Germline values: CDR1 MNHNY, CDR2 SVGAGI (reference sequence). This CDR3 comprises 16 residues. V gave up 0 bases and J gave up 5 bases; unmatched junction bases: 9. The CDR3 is CASSYSHAGGADEQYF. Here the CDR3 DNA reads TGTGCCAGCAGTTACTCGCACGCAGGGGGCGCGGACGAGCAGTACTTC.